This T cell receptor beta chain came from a study of blood T cell repertoires in COVID-19. Looking at the study overall: Spain, Italy and the United States supplied samples that represented acute and convalescent COVID-19. PBMCs, B-cell-depleted T cells, or T cells were the source of the cDNA or gDNA that made up the material.

Assay used: immunoSEQ multiplex PCR; TCRdb lists only in-frame clones, some missing. This sample carries 55,000 to 65,000 clones, 85% to 90% of them seen once, and the ten largest clones take less than 5%. The germline V and J ends were trimmed by 3 bases and 3 bases, with 12 bases remaining between them. The CDR3 runs to 14 residues. Germline CDR1 SGDLS, CDR2 YYNGEE. The V call is TRBV9, the J call TRBJ1-1, with D possibly matching TRBD1 (6 bases). The sequenced material came from peripheral blood. The sequence came from a man in his sixties with acute or convalescent COVID-19. Here the CDR3 DNA reads TGTGCCAGCAGCGCAGGGGTACGCGACACTGAAGCTTTCTTT. Translated: CASSAGVRDTEAFF.